Listed below are T cell receptor beta chains from one sample, sequenced in a study of blood T cell repertoires in COVID-19. Assay used: immunoSEQ multiplex PCR; TCRdb lists only in-frame clones, some missing. The data show fewer than 200,000 clones, 79% seen once. Sequencing was performed on peripheral blood. The receptors originated from a woman between 55 and 75 years old with COVID-19, enrolled during active disease. Both conserved end residues are part of each CDR3. D genes are given only for firm matches. The listing skips clone size in some rows; elsewhere it reads once, few, many or a size class.

d_gene,v_gene,abundance,j_gene,CDR3aa,CDR3nt
.,TRBV18,once,TRBJ2-1,CASSKMGGGFSYNEQFF,TGTGCCAGCTCAAAGATGGGGGGAGGCTTCTCATACAATGAGCAGTTCTTC
.,TRBV10-3,.,TRBJ2-1,CAISESERRVNEQFF,TGTGCCATCAGTGAGTCAGAGCGGAGGGTAAATGAGCAGTTCTTC
.,TRBV11-2,.,TRBJ2-1,CASGRGGAHGNEQFF,TGTGCCAGCGGCCGAGGGGGGGCGCATGGCAATGAGCAGTTCTTC
.,TRBV27,.,TRBJ1-4,CASSSRPPTGSNEKLFF,TGTGCCAGCAGTTCCCGACCCCCGACAGGCTCTAATGAAAAACTGTTTTTT
TRBD1,TRBV3-1/TRBV3-2,.,TRBJ1-3,CASSPLGMTGALQFSGNTIYF,TGTGCCAGCAGCCCTCTCGGAATGACAGGGGCGCTTCAGTTCTCTGGAAACACCATATATTTT
.,TRBV21-1,.,TRBJ1-5,CATRGRRCAASDNQPQHF,TGTGCCACACGAGGGAGAAGGTGTGCGGCGAGCGACAATCAGCCCCAGCATTTT
TRBD2,TRBV20-1,.,TRBJ2-1,CSASVLAGGFF,TGCAGTGCTAGTGTACTAGCGGGAGGATTCTTC
TRBD2,TRBV5-1,few,TRBJ2-1,CASSLGLADNEQFF,TGCGCCAGCAGCCTGGGCCTAGCGGACAATGAGCAGTTCTTC
.,TRBV6-1,.,TRBJ1-2,CASSAGSGKANYGYTF,TGTGCCAGCAGTGCAGGGTCAGGAAAAGCTAACTATGGCTACACCTTC
.,TRBV6-5,.,TRBJ1-6,CASSYSQGYNSPLHF,TGTGCCAGCAGTTACTCACAGGGCTATAATTCACCCCTCCACTTT
.,TRBV19,.,TRBJ2-7,CASSPRGGPEQYF,TGTGCCAGTAGCCCTAGGGGTGGACCCGAGCAGTACTTC
TRBD1,TRBV27,.,TRBJ1-1,CASSIISGTGGRNTEAFF,TGTGCCAGCAGTATAATTTCCGGGACAGGGGGCAGGAACACTGAAGCTTTCTTT
.,TRBV7-2,.,TRBJ2-1,CASSPRLPGLRHEQFF,TGTGCCAGCAGCCCTCGCCTCCCGGGACTGAGGCACGAGCAGTTCTTC
.,TRBV5-1,many,TRBJ2-2,CASSGTQLNTGELFF,TGCGCCAGCAGCGGTACACAATTGAACACCGGGGAGCTGTTTTTT
TRBD2,TRBV5-1,.,TRBJ2-5,CASSWRTSMETQYF,TGCGCCAGCAGCTGGAGGACTAGTATGGAGACCCAGTACTTC
.,TRBV2,.,TRBJ2-5,CASSRTGGGETQYF,TGTGCCAGCAGTAGAACAGGGGGGGGAGAGACCCAGTACTTC
TRBD1,TRBV11-3,.,TRBJ1-1,CASSQGTVTEAFF,TGTGCCAGCAGCCAAGGGACAGTAACTGAAGCTTTCTTT
.,TRBV9,.,TRBJ2-2,CASSVRSINTGELFF,TGTGCCAGCAGCGTAAGGAGCATCAACACCGGGGAGCTGTTTTTT
TRBD1,TRBV29-1,.,TRBJ2-7,CSVKLRQGRDEQYF,TGCAGCGTTAAATTGAGACAGGGTCGTGACGAGCAGTACTTC
.,TRBV7-3,few,TRBJ2-1,CASSLRPTSYNEQFF,TGTGCCAGCAGCTTAAGGCCGACTTCCTACAATGAGCAGTTCTTC
TRBD1,TRBV28,.,TRBJ2-5,CASRSQTGTETQYF,TGTGCCAGCAGGAGTCAGACAGGGACAGAGACCCAGTACTTC
TRBD2,TRBV6-6,.,TRBJ2-3,CASSSGLAGGRDTQYF,TGTGCCAGCAGCTCGGGACTAGCGGGAGGAAGAGATACGCAGTATTTT
.,TRBV27,.,TRBJ2-1,CASRIRIYNEQFF,TGTGCCAGCAGAATCAGGATTTACAATGAGCAGTTCTTC
.,TRBV4-2,.,TRBJ1-2,CASSQDLNSNYGYTF,TGTGCCAGCAGCCAAGACCTAAATTCTAACTATGGCTACACCTTC
TRBD1,TRBV24-1,.,TRBJ2-1,CATSDLRQGGDNEQFF,TGTGCCACCAGTGATTTAAGACAGGGGGGGGACAATGAGCAGTTCTTC
TRBD1,TRBV28,.,TRBJ1-6,CASSRGQGAVSPLHF,TGTGCCAGCAGCCGGGGACAGGGGGCTGTTTCACCCCTCCACTTT
TRBD1,TRBV20-1,.,TRBJ2-2,CSAKDRGELFF,TGCAGTGCTAAGGACAGGGGGGAGCTGTTTTTT
.,TRBV2,.,TRBJ2-7,CASSDAVFPYEQYF,TGTGCCAGCAGTGATGCAGTTTTCCCCTACGAGCAGTACTTC
TRBD2,TRBV19,.,TRBJ2-7,CASSRLAGGLYEQYF,TGTGCCAGTAGTAGACTAGCGGGAGGGCTGTACGAGCAGTACTTC
.,TRBV7-6,.,TRBJ2-7,CASSLDAGDGGLYEQYF,TGTGCCAGCAGCTTAGATGCGGGGGACGGGGGGCTCTACGAGCAGTACTTC
TRBD1,TRBV7-2,.,TRBJ1-1,CASSGTGGRAEAFF,TGTGCCAGCAGCGGGACAGGGGGCAGAGCTGAAGCTTTCTTT
TRBD1,TRBV19,few,TRBJ1-2,CASRKGTGTPINYGYTF,TGTGCCAGTAGAAAGGGGACAGGGACACCGATTAACTATGGCTACACCTTC
TRBD1,TRBV4-1,.,TRBJ1-4,CASSQDQNRGPNEKLFF,TGCGCCAGCAGCCAAGATCAAAACAGGGGGCCTAATGAAAAACTGTTTTTT
TRBD2,TRBV6-5,.,TRBJ2-7,CASSYSGRGLVVEQYF,TGTGCCAGCAGTTACAGCGGGCGGGGGTTGGTGGTCGAGCAGTACTTC
.,TRBV6-1,.,TRBJ2-7,CASSEKQDLGYEQYF,TGTGCCAGCAGTGAAAAACAGGATTTGGGCTACGAGCAGTACTTC
TRBD1,TRBV6-5,.,TRBJ2-7,CASRGTGAVAYEQYF,TGTGCCAGCAGGGGGACAGGGGCCGTAGCCTACGAGCAGTACTTC
TRBD2,TRBV19,few,TRBJ2-7,CASSIGTSGPAYEQYF,TGTGCCAGTAGTATCGGGACTAGCGGACCTGCCTACGAGCAGTACTTC
.,TRBV7-6,few,TRBJ1-1,CASSLTGSLTEAFF,TGTGCCAGCAGCTTAACAGGCTCGCTCACTGAAGCTTTCTTT
.,TRBV5-6,.,TRBJ1-2,CASSLVGANGYTF,TGTGCCAGCAGCTTGGTTGGGGCCAATGGCTACACCTTC
.,TRBV28,.,TRBJ1-2,CASTERARGYGYTF,TGTGCCAGCACCGAGAGGGCCAGGGGCTATGGCTACACCTTC
.,TRBV7-8,once,TRBJ2-1,CASSLATGSIEQFF,TGTGCCAGCAGCTTAGCAACAGGGTCCATTGAGCAGTTCTTC
.,TRBV7-2,few,TRBJ2-7,CASSLNPSVGSTTYEQYF,TGTGCCAGCAGCTTAAACCCCAGCGTGGGGAGTACCACCTACGAGCAGTACTTC
.,TRBV29-1,.,TRBJ2-5,CSVADGVGKETQYF,TGCAGCGTAGCCGACGGGGTGGGGAAGGAGACCCAGTACTTC
.,TRBV7-2,.,TRBJ2-2,CASSLAGAGWGGELFF,TGTGCCAGCAGCTTAGCAGGCGCAGGGTGGGGCGGGGAGCTGTTTTTT
TRBD1,TRBV28,.,TRBJ1-4,CASSTPGQGKGVYEKLFF,TGTGCCAGCAGTACCCCGGGACAGGGGAAGGGAGTGTATGAAAAACTGTTTTTT
.,TRBV27,.,TRBJ1-1,CASSARRATEAFF,TGTGCCAGCTCGGCGAGGAGGGCGACTGAAGCTTTCTTT
TRBD1,TRBV28,.,TRBJ1-5,CASRDRAHSNQPQHF,TGTGCCAGCAGGGACAGGGCTCATAGCAATCAGCCCCAGCATTTT
TRBD2,TRBV4-1,.,TRBJ2-7,CASSPYLAASHEQYF,TGCGCCAGCAGCCCATACCTAGCGGCCAGCCACGAGCAGTACTTC
.,TRBV12-3/TRBV12-4,.,TRBJ2-1,CASSLVNKQFF,TGTGCCAGCAGTTTAGTCAACAAGCAGTTCTTC
.,TRBV7-2,.,TRBJ1-2,CASSLRVGLNYGYTF,TGTGCCAGCAGCTTACGGGTAGGCCTTAACTATGGCTACACCTTC
.,TRBV3-1/TRBV3-2,.,TRBJ2-2,CASSQTETGELFF,TGTGCCAGCAGCCAAACCGAGACCGGGGAGCTGTTTTTT
TRBD1,TRBV11-2,.,TRBJ1-2,CASSLFRGDRAPDYGYTF,TGTGCCAGCAGCTTATTTCGCGGAGACAGGGCGCCTGACTATGGCTACACCTTC
.,TRBV28,once,TRBJ1-5,CASSLELHNQPQHF,TGTGCCAGCAGTTTAGAATTACACAATCAGCCCCAGCATTTT
.,TRBV19,once,TRBJ2-7,CASSISGPYEQYF,TGTGCCAGTAGTATCTCTGGGCCCTACGAGCAGTACTTC